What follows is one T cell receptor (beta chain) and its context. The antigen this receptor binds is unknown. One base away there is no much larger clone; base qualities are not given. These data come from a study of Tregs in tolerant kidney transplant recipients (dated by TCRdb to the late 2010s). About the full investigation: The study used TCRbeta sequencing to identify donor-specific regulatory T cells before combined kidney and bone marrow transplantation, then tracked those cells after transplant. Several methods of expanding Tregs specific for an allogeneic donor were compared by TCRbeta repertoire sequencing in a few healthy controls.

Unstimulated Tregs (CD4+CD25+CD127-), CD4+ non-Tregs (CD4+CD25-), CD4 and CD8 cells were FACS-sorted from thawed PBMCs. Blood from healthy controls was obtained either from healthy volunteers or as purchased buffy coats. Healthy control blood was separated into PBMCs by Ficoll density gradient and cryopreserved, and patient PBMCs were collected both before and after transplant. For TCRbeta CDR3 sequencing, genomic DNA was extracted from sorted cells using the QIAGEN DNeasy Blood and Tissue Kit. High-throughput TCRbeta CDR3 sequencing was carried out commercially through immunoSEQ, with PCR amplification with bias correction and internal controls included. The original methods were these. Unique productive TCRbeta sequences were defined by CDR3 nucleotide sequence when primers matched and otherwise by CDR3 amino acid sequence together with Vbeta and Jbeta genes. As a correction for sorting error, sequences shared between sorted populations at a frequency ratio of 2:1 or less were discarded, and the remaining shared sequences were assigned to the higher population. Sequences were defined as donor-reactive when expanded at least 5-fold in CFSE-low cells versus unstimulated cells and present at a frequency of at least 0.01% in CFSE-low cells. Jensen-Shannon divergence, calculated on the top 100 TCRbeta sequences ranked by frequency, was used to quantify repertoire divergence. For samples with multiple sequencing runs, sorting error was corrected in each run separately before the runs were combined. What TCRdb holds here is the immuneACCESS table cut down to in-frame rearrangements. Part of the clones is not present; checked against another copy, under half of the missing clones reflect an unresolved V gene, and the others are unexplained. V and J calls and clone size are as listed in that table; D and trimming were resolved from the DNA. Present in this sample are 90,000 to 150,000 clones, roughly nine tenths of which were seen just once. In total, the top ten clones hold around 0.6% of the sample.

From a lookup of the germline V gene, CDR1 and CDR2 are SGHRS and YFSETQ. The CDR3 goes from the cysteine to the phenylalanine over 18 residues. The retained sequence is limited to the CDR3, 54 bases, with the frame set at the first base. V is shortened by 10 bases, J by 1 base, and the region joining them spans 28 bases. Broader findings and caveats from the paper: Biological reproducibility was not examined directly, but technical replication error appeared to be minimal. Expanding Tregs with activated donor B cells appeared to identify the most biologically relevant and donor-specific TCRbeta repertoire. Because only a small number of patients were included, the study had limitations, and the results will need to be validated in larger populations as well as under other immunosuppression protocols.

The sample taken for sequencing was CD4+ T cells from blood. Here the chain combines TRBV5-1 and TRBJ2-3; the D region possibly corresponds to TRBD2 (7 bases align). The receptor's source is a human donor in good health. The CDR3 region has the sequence CAPQLGGRERSGTDTQYF. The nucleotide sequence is TGCGCCCCACAGCTTGGGGGGCGGGAGCGGTCCGGCACAGATACGCAGTATTTT.